This TCR beta chain derives from a study of response to subunit inactivated influenza vaccine. About this clonotype itself: Its specificity is unknown.

TCRdb reprocessed the RT-PCR reads with MiXCR, giving one entry per CDR3 protein. The sample records some 300,000 distinct CDR3 sequences, over 20% being singletons. The study, taken as a whole, reports: Each seasonal influenza vaccination, the authors suggested, recruits few new T cells.

The sequence derives from a man between 50 and 75 years old who received an inactivated influenza vaccine. The sample consisted of PBMCs from blood, taken 21 months after vaccination.

The CDR3: CASSRARGEQFF. CDR3 in DNA: TGTGCCAGCAGTCGTGCCCGAGGGGAGCAGTTCTTC. This rearrangement joins TRBV6-5 to TRBJ2-1; maybe TRBD2 (5 bases). CDR1 is MNHEY, CDR2 SVGAGI, per germline. The V end was cut by 5 bases, the J end by 10 bases, with 12 bases between. The CDR3 has 12 residues.